These 9 T cell receptor beta chains originate from one sample sequenced in a study of blood T cell repertoires in COVID-19. Sequencing was performed with immunoSEQ multiplex PCR; in TCRdb, only in-frame clones are kept and a portion is missing. The profile shows about 240,000 clones, roughly 86% of them singletons. The sample comprised PBMCs or T cells enriched from blood (not recorded which). All receptors come from a woman between 40 and 50 years old with acute COVID-19.

The chain joins TRBV2 to TRBJ2-2; TRBD2 matches 8 bases. CDR1 is SNHLY, CDR2 FYNNEI, per germline. Trimming removed 6 bases from V and 5 bases from J; junction bases left unmatched: 8. The CDR3 spans 15 residues. CDR3 nucleotides: TGTGCCAGCAGACGAGCGGGAGACGAGACCGGGGAGCTGTTTTTT. Its translation is CASRRAGDETGELFF. The entire variable domain, with the rest obtained from reference TRBV2 and TRBJ2-2, is as follows: EPEVTQTPSHQVTQMGQEVILRCVPISNHLYFYWYRQILGQKVEFLVSFYNNEISEKSEIFDDQFSVERPDGSNFTLKIRSTKLEDSAMYFCASRRAGDETGELFFGEGSRLTVL.

V usage is TRBV4-1 and J usage is TRBJ1-5; D remains unclear. CDR3 size: 16 residues. The germline V gene has CDR1 MGHRA and CDR2 YSYEKL. Trimming shortened V by 1 base and J by 0 bases, and 10 bases separated the two germline ends. CDR3 sequence reads: CASSQAAEDSNQPQHF. The CDR3 nucleotides are TGCGCCAGCAGCCAAGCGGCAGAGGATAGCAATCAGCCCCAGCATTTT.

V usage is TRBV19 and J usage is TRBJ2-1; possible D gene TRBD1, 5 bases. The germline V gene has CDR1 LNHDA and CDR2 SQIVND (reference sequence). Trimming took off 3 bases at V and 8 bases at J, with 14 bases between the two ends. This CDR3 spans 14 amino acids. The CDR3 DNA follows: TGTGCCAGTAGTATGGGGCTAGTAGTCGATGAGCAGTTCTTC. Amino acids: CASSMGLVVDEQFF.

This chain links TRBV14 with TRBJ2-1; D is unclear. Trimming cost V 2 bases and J 10 bases, with 6 bases left between them. The CDR3 length is 11 residues. CDR1 is SGHDN and CDR2 is FVKESK in the germline V gene. In DNA form, the CDR3 reads TGTGCCAGCAGCCAAAACGGGGAGCAGTTCTTC. Translation gives CASSQNGEQFF.

The genes are TRBV30 and TRBJ1-2; D not resolved. Germline V lookup: CDR1 GTSNPN, CDR2 SVGIG (reference sequence). This CDR3 spans 12 amino acids. Trimming removed 0 bases from V and 4 bases from J, with 6 bases in between. The CDR3 DNA reads TGTGCCTGGAGTGTACAGACCTATGGCTACACCTTC. Protein sequence: CAWSVQTYGYTF.

J is TRBJ2-1 and V is TRBV7-9; 11 bases align to TRBD2. Germline assignment: CDR1 SEHNR and CDR2 FQNEAQ (reference sequence). J lost 9 bases, V lost 7 bases, and 11 bases had no gene match. The CDR3 is 15 residues long. CDR3 in DNA: TGTGCCAGCATCCCGATTAGCGGGAGGGGGGGTGAGCAGTTCTTC. It encodes CASIPISGRGGEQFF.

This chain uses TRBV10-3 with TRBJ2-2; 7 nucleotides match TRBD2. Losses at the gene ends were 7 bases for V and 3 bases for J; bases not matched to a gene: 2. CDR3 length equals 13 residues. Germline V gene sequence: CDR1 ENHRY, CDR2 SYGVKD. The CDR3 is CAINSGYTGELFF. The CDR3 nucleotides read TGTGCCATCAATAGCGGGTACACCGGGGAGCTGTTTTTT.

The J gene is TRBJ1-4, the V gene TRBV11-3; no clear D gene. From germline, CDR1 is SGHNT and CDR2 YENEEA. V was shortened by 6 bases and J by 6 bases, with 23 bases between the two germline ends. CDR3 length equals 17 residues. CDR3 amino acids: CASSTQTNPGSDEKLFF. The CDR3 coding sequence is TGTGCCAGCAGTACCCAAACCAACCCAGGTTCAGATGAAAAACTGTTTTTT.

This clone was observed once. The chain has TRBV18 and TRBJ1-2; 9 bases line up with TRBD1. Trimming at V came to 6 bases and at J to 7 bases, leaving 9 bases not matched to a gene. The length of the CDR3 is 14 residues. Germline assignment: CDR1 KGHSH and CDR2 LQKENI. CDR3 region: CASSTTTGGGGYTF. As DNA, the CDR3 is TGTGCCAGCTCTACGACGACAGGGGGTGGTGGCTACACCTTC. Combining the CDR3 with reference TRBV18 and TRBJ1-2 gives the whole variable domain NAGVMQNPRHLVRRRGQEARLRCSPMKGHSHVYWYRQLPEEGLKFMVYLQKENIIDESGMPKERFSAEFPKEGPSILRIQQVVRGDSAAYFCASSTTTGGGGYTFGSGTRLTVV.